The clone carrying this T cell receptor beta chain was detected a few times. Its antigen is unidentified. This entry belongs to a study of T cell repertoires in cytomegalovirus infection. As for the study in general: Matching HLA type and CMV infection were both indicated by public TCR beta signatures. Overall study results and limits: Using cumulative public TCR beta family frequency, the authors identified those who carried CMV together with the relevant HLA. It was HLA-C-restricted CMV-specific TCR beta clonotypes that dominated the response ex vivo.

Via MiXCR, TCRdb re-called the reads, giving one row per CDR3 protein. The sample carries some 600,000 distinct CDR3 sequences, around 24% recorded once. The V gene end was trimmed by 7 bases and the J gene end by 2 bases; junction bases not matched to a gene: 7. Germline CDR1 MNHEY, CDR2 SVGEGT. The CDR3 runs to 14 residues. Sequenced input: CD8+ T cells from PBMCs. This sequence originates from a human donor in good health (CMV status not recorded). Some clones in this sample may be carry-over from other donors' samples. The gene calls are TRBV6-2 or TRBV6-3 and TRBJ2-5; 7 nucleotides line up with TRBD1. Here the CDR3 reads CASIRTGRQETQYF. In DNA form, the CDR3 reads TGTGCCAGCATCAGGACAGGCCGACAAGAGACCCAGTACTTC.